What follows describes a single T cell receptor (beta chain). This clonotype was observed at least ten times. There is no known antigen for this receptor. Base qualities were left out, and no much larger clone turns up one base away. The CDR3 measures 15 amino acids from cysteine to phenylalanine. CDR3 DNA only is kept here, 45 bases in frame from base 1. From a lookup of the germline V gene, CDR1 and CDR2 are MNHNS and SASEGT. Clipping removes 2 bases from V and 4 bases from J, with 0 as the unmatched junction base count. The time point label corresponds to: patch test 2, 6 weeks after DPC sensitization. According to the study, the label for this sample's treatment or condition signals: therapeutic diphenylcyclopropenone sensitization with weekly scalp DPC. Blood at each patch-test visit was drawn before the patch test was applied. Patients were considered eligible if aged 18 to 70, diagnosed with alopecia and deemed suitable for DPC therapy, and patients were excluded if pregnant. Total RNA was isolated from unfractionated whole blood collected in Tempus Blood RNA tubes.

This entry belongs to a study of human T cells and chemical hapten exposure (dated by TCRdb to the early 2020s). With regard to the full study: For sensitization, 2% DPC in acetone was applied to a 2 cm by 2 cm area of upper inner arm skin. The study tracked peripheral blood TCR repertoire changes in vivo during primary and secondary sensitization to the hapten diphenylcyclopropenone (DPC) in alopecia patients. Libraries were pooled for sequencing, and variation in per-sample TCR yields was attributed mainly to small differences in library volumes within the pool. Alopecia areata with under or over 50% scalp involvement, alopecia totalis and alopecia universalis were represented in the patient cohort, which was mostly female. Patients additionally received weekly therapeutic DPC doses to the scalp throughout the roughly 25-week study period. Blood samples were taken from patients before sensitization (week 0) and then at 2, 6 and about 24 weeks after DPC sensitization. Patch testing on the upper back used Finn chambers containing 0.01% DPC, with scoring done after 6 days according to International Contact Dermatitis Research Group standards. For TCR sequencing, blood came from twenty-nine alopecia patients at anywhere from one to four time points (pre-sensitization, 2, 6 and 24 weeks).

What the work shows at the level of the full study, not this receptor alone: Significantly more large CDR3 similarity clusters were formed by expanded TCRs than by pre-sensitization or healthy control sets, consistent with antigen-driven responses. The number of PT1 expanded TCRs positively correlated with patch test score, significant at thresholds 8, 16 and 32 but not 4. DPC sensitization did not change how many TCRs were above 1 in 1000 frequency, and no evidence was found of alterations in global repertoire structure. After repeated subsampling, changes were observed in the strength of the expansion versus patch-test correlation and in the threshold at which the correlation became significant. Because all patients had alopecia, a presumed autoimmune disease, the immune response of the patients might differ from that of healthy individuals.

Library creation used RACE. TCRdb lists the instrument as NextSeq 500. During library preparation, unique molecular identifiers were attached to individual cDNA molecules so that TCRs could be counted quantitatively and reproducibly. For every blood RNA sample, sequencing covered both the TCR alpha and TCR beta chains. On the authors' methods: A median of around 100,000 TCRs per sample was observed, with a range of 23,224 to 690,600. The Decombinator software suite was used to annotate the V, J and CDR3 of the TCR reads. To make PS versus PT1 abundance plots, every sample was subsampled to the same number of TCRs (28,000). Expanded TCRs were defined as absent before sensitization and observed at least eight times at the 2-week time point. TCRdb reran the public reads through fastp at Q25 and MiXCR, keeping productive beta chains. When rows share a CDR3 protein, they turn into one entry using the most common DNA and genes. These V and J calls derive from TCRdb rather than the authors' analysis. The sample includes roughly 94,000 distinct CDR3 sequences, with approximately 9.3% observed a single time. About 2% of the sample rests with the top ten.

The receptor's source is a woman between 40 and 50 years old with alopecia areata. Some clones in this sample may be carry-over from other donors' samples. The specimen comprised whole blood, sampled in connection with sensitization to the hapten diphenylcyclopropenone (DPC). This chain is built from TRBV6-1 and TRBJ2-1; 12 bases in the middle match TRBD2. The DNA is TGTGCCAGCAGTGAACTAGCGGGAGGGTACAATGAGCAGTTCTTC. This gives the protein CASSELAGGYNEQFF.